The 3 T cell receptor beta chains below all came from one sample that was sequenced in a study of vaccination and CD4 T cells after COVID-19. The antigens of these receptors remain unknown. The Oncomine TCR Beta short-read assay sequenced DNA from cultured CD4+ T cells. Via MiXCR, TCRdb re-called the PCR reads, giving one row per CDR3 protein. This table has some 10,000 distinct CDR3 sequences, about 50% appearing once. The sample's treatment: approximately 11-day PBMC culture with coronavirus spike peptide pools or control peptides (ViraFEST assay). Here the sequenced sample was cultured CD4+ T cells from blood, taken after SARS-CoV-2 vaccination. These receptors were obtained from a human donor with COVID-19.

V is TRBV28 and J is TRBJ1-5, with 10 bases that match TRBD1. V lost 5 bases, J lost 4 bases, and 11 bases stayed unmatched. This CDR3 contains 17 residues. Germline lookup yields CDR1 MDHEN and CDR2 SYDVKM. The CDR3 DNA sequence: TGTGCCAGCAGTAACAGGCCGGGACAGGGGTGGAATCAGCCCCAGCATTTT. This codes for CASSNRPGQGWNQPQHF.

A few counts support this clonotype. This CDR3 reads CASSLASPVTGELFF. The CDR3 DNA sequence: TGTGCCAGCAGCTTAGCCTCCCCGGTCACCGGGGAGCTGTTTTTT. V usage is TRBV7-9 and J usage is TRBJ2-2; D not certain. Deletions cut 0 bases from V and 4 bases from J, with 9 bases between. The CDR3 loop spans 15 amino acids. Looked up from germline, CDR1 is SEHNR and CDR2 is FQNEAQ (reference sequence).

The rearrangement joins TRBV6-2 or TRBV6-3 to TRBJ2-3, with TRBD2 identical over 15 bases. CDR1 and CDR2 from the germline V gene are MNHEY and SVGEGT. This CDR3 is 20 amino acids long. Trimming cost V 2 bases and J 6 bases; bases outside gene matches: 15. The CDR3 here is CASSYGLGLAGGAQLDTQYF. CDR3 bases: TGTGCCAGCAGTTACGGCCTGGGACTAGCGGGGGGCGCCCAGCTCGATACGCAGTATTTT.